What follows are 15 T cell receptor beta chains derived from one specimen sequenced in a study of circulating CD8 cells and anti-PD-1 response in melanoma. TCR libraries were prepared from around 15 ng of total RNA with the QIAseq Immune Repertoire TCR panel. TCRdb reprocessed the reads via MiXCR and lists one record per CDR3 protein. The top ten clones hold approximately 30% of a sample with 900 or so distinct CDR3 sequences, roughly 7.7% of them seen once. Sorting of live CD3+CD8+TCRalphabeta+ cells by PD-1 and/or TIGIT gave four subsets. The specimen was CD8+ T cells from PBMCs, collected at baseline or after one month of anti-PD-1 therapy (not recorded which). The receptors derive from a human donor with melanoma.

In its sample, this clonotype is medium-sized. This chain uses TRBV24-1 with TRBJ1-1, with D possibly matching TRBD1 (5 bases). The V end was cut by 2 bases, the J end by 8 bases, with 8 bases between. Germline loops: CDR1 KGHDR, CDR2 SFDVKD. The CDR3 contains 12 residues. The CDR3 nucleotides read TGTGCCACCAGTGATTGGGGGACCGAAGCTTTCTTT. Amino acid sequence: CATSDWGTEAFF.

By sample fraction, this clonotype is medium-sized. The rearrangement uses TRBV18 and TRBJ1-4; the match to TRBD1 covers 9 bases. V lost 1 base to trimming and J lost 11 bases; unmatched junction nucleotides: 8. Germline V lookup: CDR1 KGHSH, CDR2 LQKENI. The CDR3 totals 15 residues. Written as DNA, the CDR3 is TGTGCCAGCTCACCACGGACAGGGGATCCGTATAAACTGTTTTTT. Translating gives CASSPRTGDPYKLFF.

By sample fraction, this clonotype is medium-sized. The chain couples TRBV5-4 to TRBJ1-1; maybe TRBD1 (5 bases). The ends were cut back, 3 bases at V and 4 bases at J, with 13 bases in the middle. The CDR3 spans 14 residues. The germline V gene has CDR1 SGHNT and CDR2 YYREEE (reference sequence). Written as DNA, the CDR3 is TGTGCCAGCAGCTCCGGGGGGGATGGCACTGAAGCTTTCTTT. It translates to CASSSGGDGTEAFF.

By proportion, this clonotype is large (0.1 to 1%). V usage is TRBV28 and J usage is TRBJ2-7; the D gene is possibly TRBD1 (7 bases). Trimming took off 5 bases at V and 4 bases at J, with 12 bases between the two ends. The CDR3 totals 13 residues. CDR1 is MDHEN and CDR2 is SYDVKM in the germline V gene. The CDR3 nucleotides are TGTGCCAGCAGTCCCAGGGGGAGGTACGAGCAGTACTTC. Residues: CASSPRGRYEQYF.

This clonotype qualifies as medium-sized. The V and J genes are TRBV28 and TRBJ2-5; D is uncertain. The CDR3 loop spans 11 amino acids. Germline values: CDR1 MDHEN, CDR2 SYDVKM. Trimming shortened V by 3 bases and J by 6 bases, and 5 bases separated the two germline ends. This chain's CDR3 is CASSFLQTQYF. Written as DNA, the CDR3 is TGTGCCAGCAGTTTTCTCCAGACCCAGTACTTC. Full variable domain (outside the CDR3, taken from reference TRBV28 and TRBJ2-5): DVKVTQSSRYLVKRTGEKVFLECVQDMDHENMFWYRQDPGLGLRLIYFSYDVKMKEKGDIPEGYSVSREKKERFSLILESASTNQTSMYLCASSFLQTQYFGPGTRLLVL.

This clonotype came up a few times. The V gene is TRBV27, the J gene TRBJ2-1; TRBD1 matches 7 bases. In germline, CDR1 is MNHEY, CDR2 SMNVEV (reference sequence). The CDR3 spans 13 residues. V lost 4 bases to trimming and J lost 7 bases; unmatched junction nucleotides: 4. The CDR3 loop is CASSSSGGNEQFF. The CDR3 DNA follows: TGTGCCAGCAGTTCCTCAGGGGGTAATGAGCAGTTCTTC.

By share, this clonotype counts as medium-sized. This rearrangement joins TRBV7-2 to TRBJ2-3, with D perhaps matching TRBD2 (6 bases). This CDR3 is built from 14 residues. Deletions cut 0 bases from V and 5 bases from J, with 9 bases between. Germline values: CDR1 SGHTA, CDR2 FQGNSA. DNA for the CDR3: TGTGCCAGCAGCTTAGCGCGGGGCGGAGATACGCAGTATTTT. This translates into CASSLARGGDTQYF.

This clonotype is large by share. This sequence joins TRBV28 and TRBJ2-1, with D perhaps assigned TRBD1 or TRBD2 (7 bases each). The CDR3 contains 15 residues. V was shortened by 5 bases and J by 1 base, with 12 bases between the two germline ends. Germline-derived CDR1 and CDR2 are MDHEN and SYDVKM. The CDR3 loop reads CASSPGGGSYNEQFF. CDR3 DNA sequence: TGTGCCAGCAGTCCAGGGGGGGGATCCTACAATGAGCAGTTCTTC.

There are a few counts of this clonotype. The rearrangement links TRBV18 to TRBJ2-2; 8 bases are a match to TRBD1. The CDR3 runs 17 residues. V dropped 3 bases and J dropped 0; count of bases not matched to a gene: 6. Germline loops: CDR1 KGHSH, CDR2 LQKENI. The CDR3: CASSPDRVVANTGELFF. CDR3 coding DNA: TGTGCCAGCTCACCGGACAGGGTTGTCGCGAACACCGGGGAGCTGTTTTTT.

This clonotype counts as large (0.1 to 1%). The chain combines TRBV6-2 or TRBV6-3 with TRBJ2-2; unclear D gene. From germline, CDR1 is MNHEY and CDR2 SVGEGT. V dropped 2 bases and J dropped 6 bases, with 10 bases sitting between them. The CDR3 runs to 14 residues. CDR3 protein: CASSYLPAAGELFF. DNA for the CDR3: TGTGCCAGCAGTTACCTGCCGGCAGCCGGGGAGCTGTTTTTT.

This clonotype is large by share. This rearrangement joins TRBV20-1 to TRBJ1-2, with 10 bases fitting TRBD1. From germline, CDR1 is DFQATT and CDR2 SNEGSKA (reference sequence). J was trimmed by 5 bases and V by 7 bases; bases with no gene match: 13. CDR3 length equals 15 residues. The CDR3 spells CSVGQGVLDFYGYTF. The DNA of the CDR3 is TGCAGTGTTGGACAGGGGGTGTTAGATTTTTATGGCTACACCTTC.

By share, this clonotype counts as medium-sized (0.01 to 0.1%). The chain links TRBV28 to TRBJ1-1; 8 nucleotides match TRBD1. V shed 3 bases and J 4 bases; nucleotides not matched to a gene: 4. This CDR3 is built from 14 residues. Germline V gene data show CDR1 as MDHEN and CDR2 as SYDVKM. The CDR3 DNA reads as TGTGCCAGCAGTTTGACAGGGGTAGTCACTGAAGCTTTCTTT. Translated, it gives CASSLTGVVTEAFF.

About this clonotype: The junction shows a germline mismatch at one end, possibly a read error. CDR3 amino acids: CDSGLSSWANVLTF. CDR3 nucleotide sequence: TGTGACAGCGGGCTTAGCTCTTGGGCCAACGTCCTGACTTTC. The chain joins TRBV6-1 to TRBJ2-6; possibly TRBD2 for D (6 bases). There are 14 residues in the CDR3. CDR1 is MNHNS and CDR2 is SASEGT in the germline V gene.

This clonotype is termed medium-sized. V gene TRBV19 combines with J gene TRBJ1-1; D gene ambiguous. The ends were cut back, 5 bases at V and 2 bases at J, with 12 bases in the middle. The CDR3 runs 14 residues. CDR1 and CDR2 (germline): LNHDA, SQIVND (reference sequence). CDR3 sequence (DNA): TGTGCCAGTAGTCTCTGGGCGGATAACACTGAAGCTTTCTTT. Translating it yields CASSLWADNTEAFF.

Judged by abundance, this clonotype is large. Germline is not matched at one junction end, which may reflect a read error. J is TRBJ1-5 and V is TRBV6-5; D is ambiguous. Germline values: CDR1 MNHEY, CDR2 SVGAGI. The CDR3 has 14 amino acids. The chain's CDR3 is CATSSQASNQPQHF. The CDR3 bases are TGTGCCACCAGTTCCCAGGCTAGCAATCAGCCCCAGCATTTT.